This T cell receptor beta chain was recovered during a study of early T cells in non-severe SARS-CoV-2 infection. Unique molecular identifiers (one per individual cDNA molecule) were attached. TCRdb reprocessed the 5' RACE reads via MiXCR and lists one record per CDR3 protein. The repertoire has around 27,000 distinct CDR3 sequences, about 3.8% of them found once; the top ten carry around 8.2%. The CDR3 extends over 13 amino acids. V dropped 6 bases and J dropped 4 bases, with 12 bases sitting between them. Germline loops: CDR1 MNHNS, CDR2 SASEGT. Many counts were recorded for this clonotype. The target antigen is unknown. Study-level points and caveats: Anti-spike CD8 specificities were favored by VDJdb matching, whose results missed private and CD4 specificities.

The sequencing sample was made of whole blood. The clonotype comes from an adult who was a healthcare worker with PCR-confirmed SARS-CoV-2 infection or an uninfected control (not recorded which). This sequence joins TRBV6-1 and TRBJ1-1; TRBD1 might be the D (6 bases). The CDR3 sequence is CASRARGPTEAFF. CDR3 DNA sequence: TGTGCCAGCAGGGCTCGGGGGCCCACTGAAGCTTTCTTT.